Sequencing of this TCR beta chain was carried out in a study of long-term antiretroviral therapy in people with HIV. Study-wide results and limits: ART adherence, viral resistance and therapy changes went undocumented.

This CDR3 has 15 residues. The germline V gene encodes CDR1 SNHLY and CDR2 FYNNEI. Losses at the gene ends were 3 bases for V and 3 bases for J; bases not matched to a gene: 4. Run at survey level, the immunoSEQ assay was version v3.0. The assay was immunoSEQ multiplex PCR, and TCRdb's table has in-frame clones only and misses some. The table has roughly 30,000 clones, 75% to 90% seen once. A remark on this clone: Its antigen is not identified.

The chain has TRBV2 and TRBJ2-2; TRBD2 agrees at 7 bases. The receptor comes from a man between 18 and 29 years old with HIV. The sample here was unsorted PBMCs, taken 0.8 years before starting antiretroviral therapy. The chain's CDR3 is CASSEKRGDTGELFF. In DNA, the CDR3 is TGTGCCAGCAGTGAGAAGCGGGGTGACACCGGGGAGCTGTTTTTT.